This TCR beta chain stems from a study of response to subunit inactivated influenza vaccine. Study observations and caveats: There was a suggestion from the authors that each seasonal influenza vaccination recruits few new T cells.

A remark on this clonotype: Its antigen remains unidentified.

Each CDR3 protein is one row after TCRdb ran MiXCR on the RT-PCR reads. The repertoire includes around 500,000 distinct CDR3 sequences, 9.5% to 12% of them detected once, and around 12% sits in the top ten. Germline V gene sequence: CDR1 LNHNV, CDR2 YYDKDF (reference sequence). V gave up 3 bases and J gave up 5 bases, with 5 bases separating them. The CDR3 covers 12 residues. This material consisted of PBMCs from blood, taken roughly 47 days after vaccination. The TCR sequence derives from a man over 45 who received an inactivated influenza vaccine. J is TRBJ1-5 and V is TRBV15, with D unresolved. The DNA of the CDR3 is TGTGCCACCAGCAGGTATGATCAGCCCCAGCATTTT. It yields the protein CATSRYDQPQHF.